Listed below are T cell receptor beta chains from one sample, sequenced in a study of T-cell memory formation after mild COVID-19. Via MiXCR, TCRdb re-called the 5' RACE reads, giving one row per CDR3 protein. The sample carries fewer than 250,000 distinct CDR3 sequences, roughly 30% recorded once. The sample was PBMCs or a T cell subset sorted from them (not recorded which). All receptors come from an adult woman who had mild COVID-19 (a few samples of this study predate the infection). Cell type and time point are not known. Each CDR3 is given with its conserved first and last residue. Clone size is stated in some rows and not others, as once, few, many or a class when expanded.

v_gene: TRBV7-9
j_gene: TRBJ2-2
abundance: few
CDR3aa: CASSSQGYGELFF

v_gene: TRBV29-1
j_gene: TRBJ1-1
abundance: -
CDR3aa: CSVFNWDTEAFF

v_gene: TRBV20-1
j_gene: TRBJ1-5
abundance: -
CDR3aa: CSASSKGPGVNQPQHF

v_gene: TRBV24-1
j_gene: TRBJ1-2
abundance: few
CDR3aa: CATSDTNRYGYTF

v_gene: TRBV6-5
j_gene: TRBJ1-2
abundance: -
CDR3aa: CASSNRGGANYGYTF

v_gene: TRBV29-1
j_gene: TRBJ2-2
abundance: few
CDR3aa: CSVAGSRESGELFF

v_gene: TRBV5-1
j_gene: TRBJ2-7
abundance: -
CDR3aa: CASSFGTFAYEQYF

v_gene: TRBV6-4
j_gene: TRBJ1-1
abundance: -
CDR3aa: CASSVSSEIREAFF

v_gene: TRBV5-1
j_gene: TRBJ1-1
abundance: many
CDR3aa: CASSGNRGAEAFF

v_gene: TRBV6-2/TRBV6-3
j_gene: TRBJ2-7
abundance: few
CDR3aa: CASSYGEDRQYEQYF

v_gene: TRBV5-1
j_gene: TRBJ2-3
abundance: -
CDR3aa: CASSPHWDSTTDTQYF

v_gene: TRBV7-8
j_gene: TRBJ2-2
abundance: -
CDR3aa: CASSLGTGLAGELFF

v_gene: TRBV27
j_gene: TRBJ2-3
abundance: few
CDR3aa: CASSLSASGGYSDTQYF

v_gene: TRBV12-3/TRBV12-4
j_gene: TRBJ2-7
abundance: few
CDR3aa: CASSSLAGGTLQYF

v_gene: TRBV12-5
j_gene: TRBJ2-1
abundance: -
CDR3aa: CASGLTTLVPYNEQFF

v_gene: TRBV5-4
j_gene: TRBJ1-5
abundance: -
CDR3aa: CASSLQGVEPQHF

v_gene: TRBV19
j_gene: TRBJ2-3
abundance: -
CDR3aa: CASSIDGGRTQYF

v_gene: TRBV10-3
j_gene: TRBJ1-2
abundance: -
CDR3aa: CAIWEWTGNGYTF

v_gene: TRBV20-1
j_gene: TRBJ2-7
abundance: few
CDR3aa: CSARQREVPYEQYF

v_gene: TRBV7-2
j_gene: TRBJ2-1
abundance: few
CDR3aa: CASSFTGTAYNEQFF

v_gene: TRBV7-9
j_gene: TRBJ2-3
abundance: few
CDR3aa: CASSPKITDTQYF

v_gene: TRBV7-2
j_gene: TRBJ1-1
abundance: few
CDR3aa: CASSLHPRVATEAFF

v_gene: TRBV6-5
j_gene: TRBJ2-7
abundance: -
CDR3aa: CASSRGPYEQYF

v_gene: TRBV7-9
j_gene: TRBJ1-4
abundance: -
CDR3aa: CASSFSEGFPTNEKLFF

v_gene: TRBV4-3
j_gene: TRBJ2-5
abundance: -
CDR3aa: CASSQEISSGLETQYF

v_gene: TRBV6-5
j_gene: TRBJ1-6
abundance: -
CDR3aa: CASTLGGANSPLHF

v_gene: TRBV11-3
j_gene: TRBJ1-1
abundance: few
CDR3aa: CASKLGQGLMNTEAFF

v_gene: TRBV5-1
j_gene: TRBJ2-1
abundance: -
CDR3aa: CASKNSLGYNEQFF

v_gene: TRBV15
j_gene: TRBJ2-3
abundance: -
CDR3aa: CATSGGLAGGLLTDTQYF

v_gene: TRBV12-5
j_gene: TRBJ1-2
abundance: -
CDR3aa: CASGLVRTGVRRGYTF

v_gene: TRBV19
j_gene: TRBJ2-7
abundance: -
CDR3aa: CASSISQGAYEQYF

v_gene: TRBV19
j_gene: TRBJ2-7
abundance: -
CDR3aa: CASRRLAGASYEQYF

v_gene: TRBV6-2/TRBV6-3
j_gene: TRBJ1-2
abundance: few
CDR3aa: CASRQQGVYGYTF

v_gene: TRBV4-1
j_gene: TRBJ2-7
abundance: few
CDR3aa: CASSQAMTGGHYEQYF

v_gene: TRBV7-9
j_gene: TRBJ1-4
abundance: -
CDR3aa: CASSQTNSGEKLFF

v_gene: TRBV20-1
j_gene: TRBJ2-3
abundance: -
CDR3aa: CSASDSTDTQYF